The source of this T cell receptor (beta chain) is a study of blood T cell repertoires in COVID-19. At the level of the study: T cells, B-cell-depleted T cells, or PBMCs supplied cDNA or gDNA.

Seattle patients were enrolled during active infection and followed longitudinally. Repertoires were generated with immunoSEQ multiplex PCR, while TCRdb's copy carries only in-frame clones and drops some. The table includes approximately 290,000 clones, under 85% detected once. V lost 2 bases to trimming and J lost 6 bases, with 13 bases between them. Germline lookup yields CDR1 SGHTA and CDR2 FQGTGA. The CDR3 runs to 14 residues. The sample taken for sequencing was peripheral blood. The TCR was taken from a human donor with COVID-19, enrolled during active disease. The donor label of this sample is uncertain. This chain connects TRBV7-3 to TRBJ1-1; D is ambiguous. CDR3 coding DNA: TGTGCCAGCAGCTTAGGTGGTTCGGGGTCTGAAGCTTTCTTT. Translation gives CASSLGGSGSEAFF.